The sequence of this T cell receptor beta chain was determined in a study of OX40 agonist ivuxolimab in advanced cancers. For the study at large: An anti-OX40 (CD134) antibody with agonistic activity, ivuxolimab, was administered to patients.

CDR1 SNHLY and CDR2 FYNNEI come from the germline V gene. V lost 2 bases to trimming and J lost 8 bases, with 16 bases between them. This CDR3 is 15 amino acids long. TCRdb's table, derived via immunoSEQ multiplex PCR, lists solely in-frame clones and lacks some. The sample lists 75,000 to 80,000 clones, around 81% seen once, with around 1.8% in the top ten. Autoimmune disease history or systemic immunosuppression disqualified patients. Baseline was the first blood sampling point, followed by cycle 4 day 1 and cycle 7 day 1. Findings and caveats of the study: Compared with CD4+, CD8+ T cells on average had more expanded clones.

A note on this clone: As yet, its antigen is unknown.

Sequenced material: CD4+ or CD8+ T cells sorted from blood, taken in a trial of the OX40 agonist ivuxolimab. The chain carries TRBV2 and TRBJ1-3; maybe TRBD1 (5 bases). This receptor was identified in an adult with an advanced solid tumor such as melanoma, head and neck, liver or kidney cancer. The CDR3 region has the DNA TGTGCCAGCAGTGAAATAAGAGGGGCGCGAGACACCATATATTTT. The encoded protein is CASSEIRGARDTIYF.